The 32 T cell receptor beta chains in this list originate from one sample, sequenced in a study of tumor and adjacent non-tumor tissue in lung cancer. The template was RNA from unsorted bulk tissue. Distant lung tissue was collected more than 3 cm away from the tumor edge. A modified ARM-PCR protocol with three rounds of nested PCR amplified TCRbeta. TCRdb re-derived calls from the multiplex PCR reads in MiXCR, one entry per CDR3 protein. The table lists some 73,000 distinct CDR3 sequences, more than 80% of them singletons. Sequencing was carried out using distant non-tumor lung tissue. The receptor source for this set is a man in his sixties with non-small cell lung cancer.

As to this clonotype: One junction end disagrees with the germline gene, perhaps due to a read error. For the CDR3, the DNA is TGCAGCGTTGAACGGGGGAACACCTGGGAGATGTTTTTT. Protein sequence: CSVERGNTWEMFF. V usage is TRBV29-1 and J usage is TRBJ2-2, with D perhaps TRBD2 (6 bases). Germline values: CDR1 SQVTM, CDR2 ANQGSEA. The CDR3 contains 13 residues.

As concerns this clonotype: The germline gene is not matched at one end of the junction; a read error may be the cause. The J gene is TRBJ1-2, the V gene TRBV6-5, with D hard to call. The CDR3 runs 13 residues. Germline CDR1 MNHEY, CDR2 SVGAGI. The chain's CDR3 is CASSSAPLHDYTF. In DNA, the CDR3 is TGTGCCAGCAGTTCCGCCCCCTTACACGACTACACTTTC.

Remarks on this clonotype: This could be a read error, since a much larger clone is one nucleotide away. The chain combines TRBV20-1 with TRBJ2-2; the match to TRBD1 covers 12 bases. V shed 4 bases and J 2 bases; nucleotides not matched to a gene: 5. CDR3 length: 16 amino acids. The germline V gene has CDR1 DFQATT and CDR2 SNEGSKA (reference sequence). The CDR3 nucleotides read TGCAGTGCTAAGGGGACAGGGGGCCAAAACACCGGGGAGCTGTTTTTT. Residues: CSAKGTGGQNTGELFF.

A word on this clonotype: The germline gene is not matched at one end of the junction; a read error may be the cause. For the CDR3, the DNA is TGTGCCAGCAGCTTGGTAACAGGGGGCTTATACCAAGTGACCCAGTACTTC. This gives the protein CASSLVTGGLYQVTQYF. The V call is TRBV11-1, the J call TRBJ2-5; 9 bases agree with TRBD1. This CDR3 has 17 amino acids. Germline V gene lookup returns CDR1 SGHAT and CDR2 FQDESV (reference sequence).

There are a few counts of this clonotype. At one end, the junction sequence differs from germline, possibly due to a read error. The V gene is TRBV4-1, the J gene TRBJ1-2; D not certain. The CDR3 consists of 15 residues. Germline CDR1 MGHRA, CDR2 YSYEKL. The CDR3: CAKSQGRGPNCGCTF. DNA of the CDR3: TGCGCCAAGAGCCAAGGCCGGGGTCCTAACTGTGGCTGCACCTTC.

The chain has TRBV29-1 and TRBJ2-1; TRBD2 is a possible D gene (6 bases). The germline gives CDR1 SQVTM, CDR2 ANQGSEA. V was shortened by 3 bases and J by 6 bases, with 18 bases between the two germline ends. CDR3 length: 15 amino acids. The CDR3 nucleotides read TGCAGCGTTGATGGGGGACTCTTGGAGGCCAATGAGCAGTTCTTC. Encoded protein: CSVDGGLLEANEQFF.

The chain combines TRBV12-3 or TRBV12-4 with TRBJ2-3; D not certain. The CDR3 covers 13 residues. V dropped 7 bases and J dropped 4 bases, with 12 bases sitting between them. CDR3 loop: CASTPDSPDTQYF. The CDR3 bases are TGTGCCAGCACTCCCGATAGCCCAGATACGCAGTATTTT.

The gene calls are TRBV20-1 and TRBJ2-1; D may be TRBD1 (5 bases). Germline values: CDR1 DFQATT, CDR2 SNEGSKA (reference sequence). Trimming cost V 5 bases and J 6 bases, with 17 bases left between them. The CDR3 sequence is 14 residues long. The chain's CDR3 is CSAPYPQGVNEQFF. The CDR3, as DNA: TGCAGTGCTCCCTACCCACAAGGGGTCAATGAGCAGTTCTTC.

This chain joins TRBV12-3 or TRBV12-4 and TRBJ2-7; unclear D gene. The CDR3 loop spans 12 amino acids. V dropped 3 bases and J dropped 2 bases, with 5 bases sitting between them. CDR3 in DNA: TGTGCCAGCAGTTTGATGACCTACGAGCAGTACTTC. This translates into CASSLMTYEQYF.

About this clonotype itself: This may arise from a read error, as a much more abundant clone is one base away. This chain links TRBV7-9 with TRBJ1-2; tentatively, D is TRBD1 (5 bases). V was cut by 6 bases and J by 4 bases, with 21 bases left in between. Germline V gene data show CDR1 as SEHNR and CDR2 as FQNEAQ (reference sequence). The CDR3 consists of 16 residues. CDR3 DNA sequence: TGTGCCAGCAGGACGGGGGTGGACGGACTCCTCTATGGCTACACCTTC. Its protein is CASRTGVDGLLYGYTF. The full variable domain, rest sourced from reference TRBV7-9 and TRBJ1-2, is DTGVSQNPRHKITKRGQNVTFRCDPISEHNRLYWYRQTLGQGPEFLTYFQNEAQLEKSRLLSDRFSAERPKGSFSTLEIQRTEQGDSAMYLCASRTGVDGLLYGYTFGSGTRLTVV.

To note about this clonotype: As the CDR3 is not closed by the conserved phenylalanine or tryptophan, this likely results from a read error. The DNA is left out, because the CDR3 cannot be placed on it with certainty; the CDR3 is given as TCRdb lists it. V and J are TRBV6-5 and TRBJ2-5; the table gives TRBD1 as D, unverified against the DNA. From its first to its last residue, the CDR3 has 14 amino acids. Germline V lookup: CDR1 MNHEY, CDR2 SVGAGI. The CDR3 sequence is CASSDTETAGVQYY.

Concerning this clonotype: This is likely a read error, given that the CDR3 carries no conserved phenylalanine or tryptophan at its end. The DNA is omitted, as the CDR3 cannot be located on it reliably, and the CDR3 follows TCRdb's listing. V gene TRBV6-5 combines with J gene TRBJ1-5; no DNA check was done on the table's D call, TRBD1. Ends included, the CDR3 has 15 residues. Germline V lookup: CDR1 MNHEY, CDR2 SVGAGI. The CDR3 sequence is CASSYSGQGSQPQRY.

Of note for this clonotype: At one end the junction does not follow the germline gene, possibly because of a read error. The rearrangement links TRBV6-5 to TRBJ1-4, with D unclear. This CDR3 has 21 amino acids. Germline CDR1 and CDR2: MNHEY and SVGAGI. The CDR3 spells CASNNEASSPFNRPKNEKLSF. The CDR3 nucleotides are TGTGCCAGCAACAACGAGGCGTCATCCCCATTTAACAGACCAAAGAATGAAAAACTGTCTTTT.

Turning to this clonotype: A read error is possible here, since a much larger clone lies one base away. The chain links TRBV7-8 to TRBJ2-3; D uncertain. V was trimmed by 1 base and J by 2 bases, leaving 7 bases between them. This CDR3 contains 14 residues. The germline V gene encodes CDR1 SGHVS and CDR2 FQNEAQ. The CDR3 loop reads CASSLGGFTDTQYF. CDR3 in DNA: TGTGCCAGCAGCTTAGGCGGATTCACAGATACGCAGTATTTT.

The CDR3, as DNA: TGTGCCAGCAACCGGGATTCCCAAGAGACCCAGTACTTC. Amino acids: CASNRDSQETQYF. The gene calls are TRBV2 and TRBJ2-5; a possible D gene is TRBD2 (5 bases). This CDR3 has 13 residues. V gave up 7 bases and J gave up 1 base, with 10 bases separating them. Germline V gene lookup returns CDR1 SNHLY and CDR2 FYNNEI.

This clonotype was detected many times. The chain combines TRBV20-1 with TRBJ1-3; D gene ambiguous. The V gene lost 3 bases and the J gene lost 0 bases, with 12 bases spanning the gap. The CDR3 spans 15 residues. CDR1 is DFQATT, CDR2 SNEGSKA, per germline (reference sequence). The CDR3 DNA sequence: TGCAGTGCTAGGGTCGTACGAGCCTCTGGAAACACCATATATTTT. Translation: CSARVVRASGNTIYF.

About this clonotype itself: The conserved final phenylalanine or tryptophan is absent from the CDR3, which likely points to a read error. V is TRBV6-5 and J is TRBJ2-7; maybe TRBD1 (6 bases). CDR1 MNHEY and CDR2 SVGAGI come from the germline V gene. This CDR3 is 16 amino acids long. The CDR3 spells CASSYTSTGASYVQYL. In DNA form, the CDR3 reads TGTGCCAGCAGTTACACCTCGACAGGTGCCTCCTACGTGCAGTACCTG.

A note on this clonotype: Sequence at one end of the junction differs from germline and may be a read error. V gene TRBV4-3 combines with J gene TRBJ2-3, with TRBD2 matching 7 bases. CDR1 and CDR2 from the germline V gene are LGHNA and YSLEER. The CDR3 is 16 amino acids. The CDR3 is CASNHDIAGTTDTQYF. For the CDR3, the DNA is TGCGCTAGCAACCATGATATAGCGGGCACCACAGATACGCAGTATTTT.

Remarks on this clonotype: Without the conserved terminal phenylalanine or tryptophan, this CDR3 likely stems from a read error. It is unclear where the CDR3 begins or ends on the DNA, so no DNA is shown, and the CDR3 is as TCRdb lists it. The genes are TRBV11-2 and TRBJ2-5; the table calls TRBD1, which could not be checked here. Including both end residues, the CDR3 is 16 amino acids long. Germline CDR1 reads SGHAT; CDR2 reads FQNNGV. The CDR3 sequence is CASSSTMGGPKETRYS.

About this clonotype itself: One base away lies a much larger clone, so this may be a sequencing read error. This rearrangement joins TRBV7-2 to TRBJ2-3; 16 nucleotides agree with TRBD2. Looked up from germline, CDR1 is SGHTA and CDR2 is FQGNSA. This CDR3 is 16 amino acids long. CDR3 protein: CAGSPGLAGGVDTQYF. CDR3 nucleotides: TGTGCCGGCAGCCCGGGACTAGCGGGGGGGGTAGATACGCAGTATTTT.

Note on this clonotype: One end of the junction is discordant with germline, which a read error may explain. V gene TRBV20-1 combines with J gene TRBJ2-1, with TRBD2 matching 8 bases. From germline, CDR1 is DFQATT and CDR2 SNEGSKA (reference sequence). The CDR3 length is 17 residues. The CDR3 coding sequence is TGCAGTGCTAGAGTTGAAAGGACTAGCTTAACTTTCGATGAGCTGTTCTTC. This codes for CSARVERTSLTFDELFF.

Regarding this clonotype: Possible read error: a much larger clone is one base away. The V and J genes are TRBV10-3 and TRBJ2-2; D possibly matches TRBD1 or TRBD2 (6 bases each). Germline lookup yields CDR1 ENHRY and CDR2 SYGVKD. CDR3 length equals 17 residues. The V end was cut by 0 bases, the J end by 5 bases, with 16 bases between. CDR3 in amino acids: CAISESGGGLKTGELFF. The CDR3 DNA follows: TGTGCCATCAGTGAGTCGGGGGGCGGTCTGAAGACCGGGGAGCTGTTTTTT.

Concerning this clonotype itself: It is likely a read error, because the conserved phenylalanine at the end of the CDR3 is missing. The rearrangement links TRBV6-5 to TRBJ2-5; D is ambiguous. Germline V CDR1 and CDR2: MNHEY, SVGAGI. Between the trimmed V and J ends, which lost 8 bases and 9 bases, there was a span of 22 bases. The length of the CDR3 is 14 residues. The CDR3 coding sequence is TGTGCCAGCGGTGATACCTGGACCGCTGGGGCCCAGTACTTA. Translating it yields CASGDTWTAGAQYL.

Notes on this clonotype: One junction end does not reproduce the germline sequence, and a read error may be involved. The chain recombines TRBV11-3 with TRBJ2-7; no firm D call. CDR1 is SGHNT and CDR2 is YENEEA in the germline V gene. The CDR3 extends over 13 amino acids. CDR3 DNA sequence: TGTGCCAGCAGCCGCCGGCATGCCAACGAACAGTACTTC. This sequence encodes CASSRRHANEQYF.

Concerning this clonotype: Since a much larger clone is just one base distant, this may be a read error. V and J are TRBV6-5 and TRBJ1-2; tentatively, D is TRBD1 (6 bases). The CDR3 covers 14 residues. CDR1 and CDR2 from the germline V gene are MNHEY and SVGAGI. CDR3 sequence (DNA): TGTGGCAGCAGCCGGGACACCACTAACTATGGCTACACCTTC. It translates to CGSSRDTTNYGYTF.

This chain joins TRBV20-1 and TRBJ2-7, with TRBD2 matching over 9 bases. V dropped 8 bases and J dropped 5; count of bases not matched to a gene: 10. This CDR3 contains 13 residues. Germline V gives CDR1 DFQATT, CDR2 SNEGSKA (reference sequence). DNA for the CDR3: TGCAGTTCCGACCCAGCGGGAGGAGACGAGCAGTACTTC. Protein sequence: CSSDPAGGDEQYF.

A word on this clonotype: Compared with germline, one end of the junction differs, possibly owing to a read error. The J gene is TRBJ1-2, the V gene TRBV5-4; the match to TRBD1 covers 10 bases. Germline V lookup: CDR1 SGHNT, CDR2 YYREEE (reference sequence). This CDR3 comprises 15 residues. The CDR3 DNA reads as TGTGCCAGCACCCCTGGAAGACAGGGGGCGAATGGCTACAGCTTC. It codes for CASTPGRQGANGYSF. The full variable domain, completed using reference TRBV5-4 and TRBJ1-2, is ETGVTQSPTHLIKTRGQQVTLRCSSQSGHNTVSWYQQALGQGPQFIFQYYREEENGRGNFPPRFSGLQFPNYSSELNVNALELDDSALYLCASTPGRQGANGYSFGSGTRLTVV.

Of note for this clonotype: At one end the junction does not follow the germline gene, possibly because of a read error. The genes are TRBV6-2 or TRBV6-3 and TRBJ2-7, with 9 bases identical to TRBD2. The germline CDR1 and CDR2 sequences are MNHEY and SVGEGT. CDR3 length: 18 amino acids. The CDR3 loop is CAISYDPASGIVIGEQYF. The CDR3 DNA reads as TGTGCCATCAGTTACGATCCAGCTAGCGGGATCGTAATTGGCGAGCAGTACTTC.

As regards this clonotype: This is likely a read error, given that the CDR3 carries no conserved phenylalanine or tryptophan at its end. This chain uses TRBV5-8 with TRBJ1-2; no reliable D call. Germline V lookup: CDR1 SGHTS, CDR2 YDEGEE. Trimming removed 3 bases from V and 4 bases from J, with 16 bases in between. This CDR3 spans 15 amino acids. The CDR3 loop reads CASSSRQELRYGYTL. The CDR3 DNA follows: TGTGCCAGCAGCTCACGTCAGGAGTTGCGCTATGGCTACACCTTG.

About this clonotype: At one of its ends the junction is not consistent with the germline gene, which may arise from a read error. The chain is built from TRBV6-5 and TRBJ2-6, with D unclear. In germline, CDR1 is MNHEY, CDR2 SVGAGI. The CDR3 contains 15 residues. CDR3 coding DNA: TGTGCCAGCAGTTACTTCGGTTCTGCGGCCAACATCCTGACTTTC. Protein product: CASSYFGSAANILTF.

As DNA, the CDR3 is TGTGCCATCAGGAGCATGGGGGGCTACACCTTC. Its protein is CAIRSMGGYTF. The chain carries TRBV6-4 and TRBJ1-2; the D is unclear. Germline CDR1 reads MRHNA; CDR2 reads SNTAGT. Trimming left V 10 bases short and J 8 bases short, with 14 bases between. CDR3 length equals 11 residues.

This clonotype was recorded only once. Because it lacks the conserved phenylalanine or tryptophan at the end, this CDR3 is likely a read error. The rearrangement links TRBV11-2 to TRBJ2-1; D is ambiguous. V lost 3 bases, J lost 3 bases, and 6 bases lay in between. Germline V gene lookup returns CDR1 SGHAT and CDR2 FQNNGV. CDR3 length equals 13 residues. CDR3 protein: CASSFVLYNEQFL. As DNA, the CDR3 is TGTGCCAGCAGCTTCGTGCTCTACAATGAGCAGTTCTTA.